A selection of T cell receptor beta chains follows, all from one sample in a study of ipilimumab plus nivolumab after autologous stem cell transplantation. Measured with immunoSEQ multiplex PCR; TCRdb has only the in-frame clones, and not every one. The data contain roughly 45,000 clones, around nine tenths of them seen just once; the ten biggest clones take up about 0.88%. This specimen consisted of PBMCs, obtained in a trial of ipilimumab plus nivolumab as post-transplant consolidation. The receptors here all came from a male donor with multiple myeloma. CDR3s include the opening cysteine and the closing phenylalanine or tryptophan. A D gene is named only where the DNA matches it firmly. Expanded clones get a size class; other rows say once, few or many, or leave the size out.

CASSLGQGDGYTF TGTGCCAGCAGCTTGGGACAGGGAGATGGCTACACCTTC TRBJ1-2 TRBV5-5 TRBD1 .
CASSGNGAAEQYF TGCGCCAGCTCTGGCAACGGTGCGGCCGAGCAGTACTTC TRBJ2-7 TRBV4-3 . once
CASSLARTGGGETQYF TGTGCCAGCAGCTTGGCCAGGACAGGGGGAGGAGAGACCCAGTACTTC TRBJ2-5 TRBV5-8 TRBD1 .
CASSQITLAGVSDTQYF TGTGCCAGCAGCCAAATTACCTTAGCGGGGGTCAGTGATACGCAGTATTTT TRBJ2-3 TRBV7-3 TRBD2 .
CASSYRGLQETQYF TGTGCCAGCAGTTACAGAGGTCTCCAAGAGACCCAGTACTTC TRBJ2-5 TRBV6-6 . .
CASSSRDGTEAFF TGTGCCAGCAGTTCCAGGGATGGCACTGAAGCTTTCTTT TRBJ1-1 TRBV7-2 . .
CASSLGQRANYGYTF TGTGCCAGCAGCTTGGGACAGAGGGCTAACTATGGCTACACCTTC TRBJ1-2 TRBV5-4 . .
CASSLTTDTQYF TGTGCCAGCAGCTTGACAACAGATACGCAGTATTTT TRBJ2-3 TRBV11-2 . .
CATKRDLAGLSSTDTQYF TGTGCCACCAAAAGGGACCTAGCGGGATTATCTAGCACAGATACGCAGTATTTT TRBJ2-3 TRBV15 TRBD2 .
CASRKTINRDREANYGYTF TGTGCCAGCAGAAAAACGATAAACCGGGACAGGGAGGCTAACTATGGCTACACCTTC TRBJ1-2 TRBV9 TRBD1 .
CASSSGTDREQYF TGTGCCAGCAGCTCAGGGACGGACCGCGAGCAGTACTTC TRBJ2-7 TRBV11-3 . .
CASSPIAGAEETQYF TGTGCCAGCAGCCCGATAGCGGGGGCTGAAGAGACCCAGTACTTC TRBJ2-5 TRBV7-3 TRBD2 .
CASSPRQSDTEAFF TGTGCCAGCTCACCACGCCAATCGGACACTGAAGCTTTCTTT TRBJ1-1 TRBV18 . .
CASRTSGTNTGELFF TGTGCCAGCAGGACTAGCGGAACGAACACCGGGGAGCTGTTTTTT TRBJ2-2 TRBV25-1 TRBD2 .
CASSGFDGYTF TGTGCCAGCAGCGGGTTCGACGGCTACACCTTC TRBJ1-2 TRBV7-9 . .
CASSLQGNQPQHF TGTGCCAGCAGTCTCCAAGGGAATCAGCCCCAGCATTTT TRBJ1-5 TRBV6-1 . .
CASSIGQGREKLFF TGTGCCAGTAGTATTGGGCAGGGTCGAGAAAAACTGTTTTTT TRBJ1-4 TRBV19 . .
CASSLSAFSYEQYF TGTGCCAGTAGCCTGAGCGCCTTTTCCTACGAGCAGTACTTC TRBJ2-7 TRBV19 . .
CASSLSVLSTDTQYF TGTGCCAGCAGCTTATCCGTGCTAAGCACAGATACGCAGTATTTT TRBJ2-3 TRBV7-6 . .
CASSLETRENQYF TGCGCCAGCAGCTTGGAGACACGGGAGAACCAGTACTTC TRBJ2-5 TRBV5-1 . .
CASSNSRQETQYF TGTGCCAGTAGTAACTCCCGGCAAGAGACCCAGTACTTC TRBJ2-5 TRBV19 . few
CASSPWVGDEQYF TGCGCCAGCAGCCCCTGGGTGGGGGACGAGCAGTACTTC TRBJ2-7 TRBV4-1 . few
CATRATMGQPQHF TGTGCCACTCGGGCTACTATGGGTCAGCCCCAGCATTTT TRBJ1-5 TRBV10-3 . .
CASSSGGGGYTF TGTGCCAGCAGCTCGGGGGGAGGCGGCTACACCTTC TRBJ1-2 TRBV9 . .
CATRPPGAIGTGELFF TGTGCCACCAGACCCCCGGGGGCGATTGGCACCGGGGAGCTGTTTTTT TRBJ2-2 TRBV19 . .